Shown below are 16 T cell receptor beta chains from a single sample sequenced in a study of shared clonotypes between healthy human individuals. Data came from immunoSEQ multiplex PCR; TCRdb stores just in-frame clones and leaves some out. The top ten hold roughly 0.13% of the sample, which has around 2.3 million clones, 95% seen once. The sequenced sample was naive CD4+ T cells sorted from blood. As for subset: CD45RA+ positively selected. The receptors come from a man younger than 30 in good health.

The chain employs TRBV5-4 and TRBJ2-3, with TRBD2 as a possible D gene (5 bases). Per the germline V gene, CDR1 is SGHNT and CDR2 is YYREEE (reference sequence). V gave up 6 bases and J gave up 6 bases, with 11 bases separating them. The CDR3 spans 12 residues. The CDR3 DNA follows: TGTGCCAGCAACAAACTAGAGGATACGCAGTATTTT. This translates into CASNKLEDTQYF. The whole variable domain, filled in from reference TRBV5-4 and TRBJ2-3, reads ETGVTQSPTHLIKTRGQQVTLRCSSQSGHNTVSWYQQALGQGPQFIFQYYREEENGRGNFPPRFSGLQFPNYSSELNVNALELDDSALYLCASNKLEDTQYFGPGTRLTVL.

The chain combines TRBV6-6 with TRBJ2-7; 13 bases match TRBD2. This CDR3 spans 15 amino acids. Germline V CDR1 and CDR2: MNHNY, SVGAGI (reference sequence). With V trimmed by 8 bases and J by 4 bases, 8 bases remained unmatched. CDR3 in DNA: TGTGCCAGCGTAGGTACTAGCGGGAGGGCTTACGAGCAGTACTTC. Its protein is CASVGTSGRAYEQYF.

The CDR3 DNA sequence: TGTGCCAGCAGTTTCCCAGGGGGCCAAAATAGCTCACCCCTCCACTTT. It translates to CASSFPGGQNSSPLHF. The gene calls are TRBV28 and TRBJ1-6; 8 positions agree with TRBD1. Trimming removed 3 bases from V and 10 bases from J; junction bases left unmatched: 11. Germline V gene sequence: CDR1 MDHEN, CDR2 SYDVKM. This CDR3 is 16 amino acids long.

CDR3 amino acids: CASSLASSAIVTIYF. In DNA form, the CDR3 reads TGTGCCAGCAGCTTAGCGAGTTCGGCAATAGTCACCATATATTTT. V and J are TRBV7-9 and TRBJ1-3; D gene uncertain. The CDR3 sequence is 15 residues long. Germline V gene lookup returns CDR1 SEHNR and CDR2 FQNEAQ (reference sequence). The V and J ends lost 0 bases and 9 bases respectively, with 15 bases between them.

V gene TRBV21-1 combines with J gene TRBJ2-7; the table's D call TRBD1 went unverified against the DNA. TRBV21-1 is a pseudogene locus. The CDR3 is made up of 16 amino acids. The CDR3, as DNA: TGTGCCAGCAGCAAAGGGGCCGGGACAGGGAGGGACGAGCAGTACTTC. Translating it yields CASSKGAGTGRDEQYF.

This chain uses TRBV11-3 with TRBJ2-5, with 7 positions matching TRBD1. V shed 3 bases and J 2 bases; nucleotides not matched to a gene: 3. Germline V lookup: CDR1 SGHNT, CDR2 YENEEA. The CDR3 runs 14 residues. The CDR3 loop is CASSLTGSQETQYF. The CDR3 region has the DNA TGTGCCAGCAGCTTGACAGGGTCACAAGAGACCCAGTACTTC.

This clone has only one observation. J is TRBJ2-2 and V is TRBV7-3; 9 bases are a match to TRBD2. The CDR3 covers 16 residues. With V trimmed by 1 base and J by 0 bases, 0 bases remained unmatched. Per the germline V gene, CDR1 is SGHTA and CDR2 is FQGTGA. The CDR3 DNA follows: TGTGCCAGCAGCTTAATAGCGGGGGCGAACACCGGGGAGCTGTTTTTT. Amino acids: CASSLIAGANTGELFF. Complete variable domain (other parts from reference TRBV7-3 and TRBJ2-2): GAGVSQTPSNKVTEKGKYVELRCDPISGHTALYWYRQSLGQGPEFLIYFQGTGAADDSGLPNDRFFAVRPEGSVSTLKIQRTERGDSAVYLCASSLIAGANTGELFFGEGSRLTVL.

This sequence joins TRBV19 and TRBJ2-2; 10 nucleotides match TRBD2. Unmatched junction bases numbered 6, after V lost 7 bases and J lost 4 bases. The CDR3 spans 15 residues. Germline loops: CDR1 LNHDA, CDR2 SQIVND (reference sequence). The CDR3, as DNA: TGTGCCAGTAACATGGGACTAGCGCCCACCGGGGAGCTGTTTTTT. It specifies CASNMGLAPTGELFF.

The V and J genes are TRBV7-4 and TRBJ1-1; 9 bases are shared with TRBD1. Germline lookup yields CDR1 SGHVT and CDR2 SQSDAQ. The CDR3 loop spans 16 amino acids. The V segment lost 2 bases and the J segment 5 bases; nucleotides outside the gene matches: 9. CDR3 sequence reads: CASSLNRGRRRTEAFF. The CDR3 DNA reads as TGTGCCAGCAGCTTAAACAGGGGGCGCCGGCGAACTGAAGCTTTCTTT.

To note about this clone: Within the sample, other DNA sequences also encode this same CDR3. The genes are TRBV30 and TRBJ1-1; D is unclear. Germline V CDR1 and CDR2: GTSNPN, SVGIG (reference sequence). CDR3 length equals 12 residues. Trimming took 4 bases from V and 1 from J, leaving 7 bases between them. The DNA of the CDR3 is TGTGCCTGGAATCAGGAGAACACTGAAGCTTTCTTT. Encoded protein: CAWNQENTEAFF.

The chain employs TRBV5-6 and TRBJ2-3, with 7 bases lining up with TRBD1. Losses at the gene ends were 3 bases for V and 0 bases for J; bases not matched to a gene: 4. The V gene's germline CDR1 is SGHDT and CDR2 YYEEEE. This CDR3 spans 15 amino acids. The chain's CDR3 is CASSYGTASTDTQYF. CDR3 sequence (DNA): TGTGCCAGCAGCTACGGGACAGCGAGCACAGATACGCAGTATTTT.

V usage is TRBV7-9 and J usage is TRBJ2-3, with TRBD2 identical over 7 bases. This CDR3 has 16 amino acids. Germline values: CDR1 SEHNR, CDR2 FQNEAQ (reference sequence). The junction had 12 bases not matched to a gene; V was cut back by 5 bases and J by 4 bases. CDR3: CASSLWRGTGSDTQYF. In DNA form, the CDR3 reads TGTGCCAGCAGCCTCTGGCGGGGGACGGGGTCAGATACGCAGTATTTT.

CDR3 coding DNA: TGTGCCAGCAGCTCCCGGGACACAGATACGCAGTATTTT. Protein sequence: CASSSRDTDTQYF. The gene calls are TRBV11-1 and TRBJ2-3, with a tentative D call TRBD2 (5 bases). The V gene's germline CDR1 is SGHAT and CDR2 FQDESV (reference sequence). The CDR3 has 13 amino acids. Trimming removed 4 bases at V and 2 bases at J, with 7 bases between.

This chain links TRBV6-1 with TRBJ1-4; weak D call: TRBD1 (5 bases). Trimming cost V 6 bases and J 2 bases, with 13 bases left between them. The CDR3 length is 15 residues. Germline V gene sequence: CDR1 MNHNS, CDR2 SASEGT. CDR3 bases: TGTGCCAGCAGCCGGGGGACGCCGACTAATGAAAAACTGTTTTTT. This codes for CASSRGTPTNEKLFF.

This CDR3 reads CASSPQNSGSGETQYF. CDR3 DNA: TGTGCCAGCTCACCACAGAATAGCGGGAGCGGAGAGACCCAGTACTTC. The V gene is TRBV18, the J gene TRBJ2-5, with 9 bases fitting TRBD2. Germline loops: CDR1 KGHSH, CDR2 LQKENI. CDR3 size: 16 residues. V was clipped by 1 base and J by 4 bases; unmatched bases: 7.

CDR3 region: CASEDRGRPEKLFF. The CDR3 nucleotides read TGTGCCAGCGAGGACAGGGGGCGCCCTGAAAAACTGTTTTTT. The chain carries TRBV28 and TRBJ1-4; 11 bases align to TRBD1. The CDR3 is 14 residues long. Unmatched junction bases numbered 6, after V lost 8 bases and J lost 7 bases. Germline V gene lookup returns CDR1 MDHEN and CDR2 SYDVKM.